This T cell receptor beta chain was recovered during a study of T cells expressing NK-cell markers. The CDR3 is 13 amino acids. Germline V gene lookup returns CDR1 DFQATT and CDR2 SNEGSKA (reference sequence). TCRdb reprocessed the 5' RACE reads; each CDR3 protein has one entry and no DNA is given. The sample holds a few hundred thousand distinct CDR3 sequences. Material: blood T cells: a sorted CD56 or NKG2C T cell subset, CD4+ or CD8+ T cells, or bulk PBMC T cells (not recorded which). This clonotype was obtained from a young man in good health. This rearrangement joins TRBV20-1 to TRBJ2-5; TCRdb selects TRBD1, and the lack of DNA leaves this call unchecked. The chain's CDR3 is CSARGNIQETQYF.